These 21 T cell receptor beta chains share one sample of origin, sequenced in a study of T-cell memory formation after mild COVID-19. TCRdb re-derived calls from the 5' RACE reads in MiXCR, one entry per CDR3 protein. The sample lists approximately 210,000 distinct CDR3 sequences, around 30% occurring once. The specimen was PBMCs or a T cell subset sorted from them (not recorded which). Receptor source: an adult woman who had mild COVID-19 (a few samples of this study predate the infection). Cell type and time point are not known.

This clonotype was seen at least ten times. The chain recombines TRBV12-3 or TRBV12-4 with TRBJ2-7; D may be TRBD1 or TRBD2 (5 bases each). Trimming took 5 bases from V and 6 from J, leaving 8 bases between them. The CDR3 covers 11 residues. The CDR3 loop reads CASSRGGEQYF. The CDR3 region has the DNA TGTGCCAGCAGTCGTGGGGGCGAGCAGTACTTC.

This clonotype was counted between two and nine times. The CDR3 sequence is CASSDVGRDTEAFF. The CDR3 DNA follows: TGTGCCAGTTCCGACGTCGGTCGGGACACTGAAGCTTTCTTT. The chain has TRBV9 and TRBJ1-1; D not resolved. CDR1 SGDLS and CDR2 YYNGEE come from the germline V gene. The germline V and J ends were trimmed by 8 bases and 3 bases, with 17 bases remaining between them. The CDR3 sequence is 14 residues long.

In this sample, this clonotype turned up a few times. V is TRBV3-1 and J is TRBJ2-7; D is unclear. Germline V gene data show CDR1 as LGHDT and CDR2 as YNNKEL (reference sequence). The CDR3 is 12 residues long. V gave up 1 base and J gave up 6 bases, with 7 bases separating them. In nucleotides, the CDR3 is TGTGCCAGCAGCCAAGTTAAGCGCGAGCAGTACTTC. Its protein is CASSQVKREQYF.

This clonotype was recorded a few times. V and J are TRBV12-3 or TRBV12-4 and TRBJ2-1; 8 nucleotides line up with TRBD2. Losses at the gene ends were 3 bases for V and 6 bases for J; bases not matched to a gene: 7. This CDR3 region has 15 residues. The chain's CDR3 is CASSLDAGGSNEQFF. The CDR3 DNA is TGTGCCAGCAGTTTGGATGCGGGAGGAAGCAATGAGCAGTTCTTC.

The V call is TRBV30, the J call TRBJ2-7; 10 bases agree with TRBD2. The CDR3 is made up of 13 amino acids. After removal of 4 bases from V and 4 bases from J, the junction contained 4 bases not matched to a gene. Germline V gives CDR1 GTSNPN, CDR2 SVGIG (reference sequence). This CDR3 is CAWNSGGSYEQYF. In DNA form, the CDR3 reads TGTGCCTGGAATAGCGGGGGGTCTTACGAGCAGTACTTC.

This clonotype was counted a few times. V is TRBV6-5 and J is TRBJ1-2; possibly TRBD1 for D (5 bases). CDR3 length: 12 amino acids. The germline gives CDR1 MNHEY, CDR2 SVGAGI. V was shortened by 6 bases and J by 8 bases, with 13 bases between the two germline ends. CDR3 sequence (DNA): TGTGCCAGCAGCTCCTGGGGGAGAGGCTACACCTTC. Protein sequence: CASSSWGRGYTF.

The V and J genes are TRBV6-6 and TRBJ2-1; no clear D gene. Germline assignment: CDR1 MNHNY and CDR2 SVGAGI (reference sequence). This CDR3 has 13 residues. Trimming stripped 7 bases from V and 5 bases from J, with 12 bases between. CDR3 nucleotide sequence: TGTGCCAGCAACCCCTGGTACGACAATGAGCAGTTCTTC. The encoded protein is CASNPWYDNEQFF.

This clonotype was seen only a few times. CDR3 in DNA: TGTGCCACCAGTGACAGTTCGCCCCTTCTAGGTCCCTCCTACAATGAGCAGTTCTTC. Translating it yields CATSDSSPLLGPSYNEQFF. The V gene is TRBV24-1, the J gene TRBJ2-1; D is undetermined. V lost 4 bases and J 0 bases, leaving 21 bases between the germline ends. The CDR3 spans 19 residues. CDR1 is KGHDR and CDR2 is SFDVKD in the germline V gene.

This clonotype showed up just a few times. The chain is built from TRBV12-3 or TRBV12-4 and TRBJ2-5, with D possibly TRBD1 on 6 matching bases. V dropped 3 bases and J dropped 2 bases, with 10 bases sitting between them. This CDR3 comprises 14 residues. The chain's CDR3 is CASSLLGQQETQYF. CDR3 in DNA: TGTGCCAGCAGTTTGCTTGGACAGCAAGAGACCCAGTACTTC.

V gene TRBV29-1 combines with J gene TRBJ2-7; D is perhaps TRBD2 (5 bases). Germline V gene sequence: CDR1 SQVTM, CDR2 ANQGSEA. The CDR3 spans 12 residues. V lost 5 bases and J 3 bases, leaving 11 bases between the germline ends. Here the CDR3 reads CSVIATNYEQYF. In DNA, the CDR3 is TGCAGCGTTATAGCGACAAACTACGAGCAGTACTTC.

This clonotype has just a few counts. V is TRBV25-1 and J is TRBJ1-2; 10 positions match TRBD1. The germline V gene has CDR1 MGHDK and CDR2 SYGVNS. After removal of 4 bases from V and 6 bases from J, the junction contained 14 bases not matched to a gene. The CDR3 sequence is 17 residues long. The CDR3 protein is CASSGRDRGPFNHGYTF. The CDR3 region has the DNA TGTGCCAGCAGTGGGCGGGACAGGGGCCCGTTTAATCATGGCTACACCTTC.

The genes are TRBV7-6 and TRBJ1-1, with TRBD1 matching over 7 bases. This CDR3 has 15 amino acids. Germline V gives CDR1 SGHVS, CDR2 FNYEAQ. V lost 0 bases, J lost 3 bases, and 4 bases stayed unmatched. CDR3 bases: TGTGCCAGCAGCTTAGCATCTGGGACAGACACTGAAGCTTTCTTT. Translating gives CASSLASGTDTEAFF.

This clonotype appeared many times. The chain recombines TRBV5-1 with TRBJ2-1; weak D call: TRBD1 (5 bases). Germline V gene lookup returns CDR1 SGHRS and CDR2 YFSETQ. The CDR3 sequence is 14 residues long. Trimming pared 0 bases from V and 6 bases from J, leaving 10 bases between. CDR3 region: CASSLDKGPNEQFF. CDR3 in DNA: TGCGCCAGCAGCTTGGACAAGGGGCCCAATGAGCAGTTCTTC. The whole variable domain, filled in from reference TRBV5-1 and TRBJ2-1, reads KAGVTQTPRYLIKTRGQQVTLSCSPISGHRSVSWYQQTPGQGLQFLFEYFSETQRNKGNFPGRFSGRQFSNSRSEMNVSTLELGDSALYLCASSLDKGPNEQFFGPGTRLTVL.

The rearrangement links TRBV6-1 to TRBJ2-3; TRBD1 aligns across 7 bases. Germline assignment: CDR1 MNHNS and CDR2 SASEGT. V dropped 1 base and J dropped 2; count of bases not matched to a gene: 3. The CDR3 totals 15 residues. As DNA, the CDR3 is TGTGCCAGCAGTGAAGAGGGACAGTTCACAGATACGCAGTATTTT. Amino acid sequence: CASSEEGQFTDTQYF.

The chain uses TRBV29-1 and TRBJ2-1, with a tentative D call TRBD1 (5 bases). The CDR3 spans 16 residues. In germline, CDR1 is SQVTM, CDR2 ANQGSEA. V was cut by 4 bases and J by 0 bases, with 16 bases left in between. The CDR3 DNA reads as TGCAGCGTTGCGAAAGGACACGACAGCTCCTACAATGAGCAGTTCTTC. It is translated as CSVAKGHDSSYNEQFF.

The CDR3 DNA reads as TGTGCCAGCAGCCAGGCGGTGAGAGACTCTGGAAACACCATATATTTT. Encoded protein: CASSQAVRDSGNTIYF. The V call is TRBV7-9, the J call TRBJ1-3; D call uncertain. In germline, CDR1 is SEHNR, CDR2 FQNEAQ (reference sequence). CDR3 length equals 16 residues. V gave up 5 bases and J gave up 0 bases, with 14 bases separating them.

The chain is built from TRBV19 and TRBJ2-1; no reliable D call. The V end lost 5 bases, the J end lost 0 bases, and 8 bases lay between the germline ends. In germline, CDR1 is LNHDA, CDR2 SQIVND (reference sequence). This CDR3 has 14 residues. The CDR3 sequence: CASSWSSSYNEQFF. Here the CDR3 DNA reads TGTGCCAGTAGTTGGTCAAGCTCCTACAATGAGCAGTTCTTC.

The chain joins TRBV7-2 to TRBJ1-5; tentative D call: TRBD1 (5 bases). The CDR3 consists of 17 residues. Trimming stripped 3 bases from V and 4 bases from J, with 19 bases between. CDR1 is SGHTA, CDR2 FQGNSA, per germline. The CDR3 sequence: CASSLCLVGGDNQPQHF. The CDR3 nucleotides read TGTGCCAGCAGCTTGTGTCTCGTGGGGGGAGATAATCAGCCCCAGCATTTT.

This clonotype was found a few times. CDR3 protein: CASATGVAIYEQYF. CDR3 coding DNA: TGTGCCAGCGCGACAGGAGTAGCGATCTACGAGCAGTACTTC. The chain has TRBV11-2 and TRBJ2-7; TRBD1 might be the D (6 bases). CDR3 length: 14 amino acids. V was shortened by 8 bases and J by 3 bases, with 17 bases between the two germline ends. Germline lookup yields CDR1 SGHAT and CDR2 FQNNGV.

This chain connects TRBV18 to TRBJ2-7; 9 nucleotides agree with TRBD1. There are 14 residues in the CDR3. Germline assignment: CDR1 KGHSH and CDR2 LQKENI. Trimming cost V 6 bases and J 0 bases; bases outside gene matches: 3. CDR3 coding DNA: TGTGCCAGCTCGCGGGACAGGGACTCCTACGAGCAGTACTTC. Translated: CASSRDRDSYEQYF.

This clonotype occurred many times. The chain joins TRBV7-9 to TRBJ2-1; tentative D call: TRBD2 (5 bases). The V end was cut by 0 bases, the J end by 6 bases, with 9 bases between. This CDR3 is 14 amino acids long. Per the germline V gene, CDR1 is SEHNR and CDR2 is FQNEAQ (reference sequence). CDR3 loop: CASSLAGLSNEQFF. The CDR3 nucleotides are TGTGCCAGCAGCTTAGCCGGACTTTCCAATGAGCAGTTCTTC.